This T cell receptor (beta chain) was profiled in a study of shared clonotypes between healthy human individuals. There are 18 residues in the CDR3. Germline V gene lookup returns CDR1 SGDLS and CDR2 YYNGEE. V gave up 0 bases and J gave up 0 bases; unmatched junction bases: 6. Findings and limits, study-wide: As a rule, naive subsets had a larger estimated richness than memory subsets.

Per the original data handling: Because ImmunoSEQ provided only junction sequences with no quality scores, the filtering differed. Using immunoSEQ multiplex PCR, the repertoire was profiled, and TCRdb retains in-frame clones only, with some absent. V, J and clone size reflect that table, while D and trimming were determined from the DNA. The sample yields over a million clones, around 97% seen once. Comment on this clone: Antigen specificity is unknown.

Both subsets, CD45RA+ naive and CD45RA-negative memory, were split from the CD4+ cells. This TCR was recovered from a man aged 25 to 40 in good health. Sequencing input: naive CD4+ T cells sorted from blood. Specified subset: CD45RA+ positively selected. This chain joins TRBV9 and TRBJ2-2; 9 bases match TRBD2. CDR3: CASSVGPSGMSNTGELFF. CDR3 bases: TGTGCCAGCAGCGTAGGTCCTAGCGGGATGTCGAACACCGGGGAGCTGTTTTTT. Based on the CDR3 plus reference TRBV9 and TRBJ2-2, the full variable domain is DSGVTQTPKHLITATGQRVTLRCSPRSGDLSVYWYQQSLDQGLQFLIQYYNGEERAKGNILERFSAQQFPDLHSELNLSSLELGDSALYFCASSVGPSGMSNTGELFFGEGSRLTVL.